The 12 T cell receptor beta chains below were found in one sample sequenced in a study of shared clonotypes between healthy human individuals. Measured with immunoSEQ multiplex PCR; TCRdb has only the in-frame clones, and not every one. The sample shows approximately 710,000 clones, roughly 91% of them seen only once. Sequencing was done on a sample of memory CD8+ T cells from PBMCs. Subset: CD45RO+ cells pooled with CCR7-negative TemRA cells. The receptors were gathered from a man aged 18 to 30 in good health. Some clones in this sample may be carry-over from other donors' samples.

The chain employs TRBV2 and TRBJ2-3; 8 nucleotides match TRBD1. The CDR3 runs to 15 residues. Germline V CDR1 and CDR2: SNHLY, FYNNEI. The V segment lost 1 base and the J segment 5 bases; nucleotides outside the gene matches: 5. CDR3 nucleotide sequence: TGTGCCAGCAGTGAAGGGACAGGGCCCCAAGATACGCAGTATTTT. Translation gives CASSEGTGPQDTQYF.

The sample holds one count of this clone. The V gene is TRBV10-2, the J gene TRBJ1-1; a weak D match, TRBD1 (5 bases). V dropped 9 bases and J dropped 0 bases, with 17 bases sitting between them. The germline CDR1 and CDR2 sequences are WSHSY and SAAADI. This CDR3 spans 15 amino acids. In nucleotides, the CDR3 is TGCGCCAGTGAGGGGACCTCGGGCCTGAACACTGAAGCTTTCTTT. This encodes CASEGTSGLNTEAFF.

This chain connects TRBV4-1 to TRBJ2-7; TRBD1 matches 9 bases. CDR1 and CDR2 from the germline V gene are MGHRA and YSYEKL. With 2 bases clipped from V and 3 bases from J, the junction kept 5 bases outside the gene matches. The CDR3 has 15 amino acids. The CDR3 protein is CASSQTGTGYYEQYF. DNA for the CDR3: TGCGCCAGCAGCCAAACCGGGACAGGGTACTACGAGCAGTACTTC.

J is TRBJ2-7 and V is TRBV2; D is perhaps TRBD2 (6 bases). Between the trimmed V and J ends, which lost 3 bases and 3 bases, there was a span of 21 bases. CDR1 is SNHLY and CDR2 is FYNNEI in the germline V gene. There are 17 residues in the CDR3. The CDR3 loop reads CASSDYPPSSEGYEQYF. The CDR3 DNA reads as TGTGCCAGCAGTGATTACCCCCCCTCTAGCGAGGGCTACGAGCAGTACTTC.

V gene TRBV19 combines with J gene TRBJ1-4; D is unclear. The CDR3 is 12 residues long. V shed 3 bases and J shed 7 bases, with 6 bases lying between them. From germline, CDR1 is LNHDA and CDR2 SQIVND (reference sequence). CDR3 DNA: TGTGCCAGTAGTATTTCTGGTGAAAAACTGTTTTTT. Translation: CASSISGEKLFF.

V gene TRBV6-1 combines with J gene TRBJ2-7; no definite D call. V was shortened by 1 base and J by 1 base, with 8 bases between the two germline ends. The germline V gene encodes CDR1 MNHNS and CDR2 SASEGT. CDR3 length: 14 residues. CDR3 sequence (DNA): TGTGCCAGCAGTGAAGGCGGAAGATCCTACGAGCAGTACTTC. Amino acid sequence: CASSEGGRSYEQYF.

The rearrangement uses TRBV28 and TRBJ2-5; 7 bases agree with TRBD1. The CDR3 is made up of 14 amino acids. Per the germline V gene, CDR1 is MDHEN and CDR2 is SYDVKM. The V and J ends lost 5 bases and 9 bases, in that order; junction bases with no gene match: 12. In DNA, the CDR3 is TGTGCCAGCAGTCCCAGGGGACAGTTCCTGGCCCAGTACTTC. Translated: CASSPRGQFLAQYF. The variable domain in full, with the rest retrieved from reference TRBV28 and TRBJ2-5, is DVKVTQSSRYLVKRTGEKVFLECVQDMDHENMFWYRQDPGLGLRLIYFSYDVKMKEKGDIPEGYSVSREKKERFSLILESASTNQTSMYLCASSPRGQFLAQYFGPGTRLLVL.

The chain is built from TRBV7-9 and TRBJ2-7; TRBD2 is a possible D gene (6 bases). CDR3 length: 13 amino acids. Germline V gene sequence: CDR1 SEHNR, CDR2 FQNEAQ (reference sequence). V was trimmed by 5 bases and J by 6 bases, leaving 14 bases between them. CDR3 loop: CASSLSGFPEQYF. The CDR3 coding sequence is TGTGCCAGCAGCCTAAGCGGGTTCCCCGAGCAGTACTTC.

V gene TRBV28 combines with J gene TRBJ1-1, with a tentative D call TRBD1 (5 bases). Germline V gene lookup returns CDR1 MDHEN and CDR2 SYDVKM. CDR3 length: 11 residues. V was trimmed by 5 bases and J by 7 bases, leaving 8 bases between them. CDR3 residues: CASSRQIEAFF. The CDR3 nucleotides read TGTGCCAGCAGTAGACAGATTGAAGCTTTCTTT. Full variable domain (remainder filled in from reference TRBV28 and TRBJ1-1): DVKVTQSSRYLVKRTGEKVFLECVQDMDHENMFWYRQDPGLGLRLIYFSYDVKMKEKGDIPEGYSVSREKKERFSLILESASTNQTSMYLCASSRQIEAFFGQGTRLTVV.

The sample holds one count of this clone. The rearrangement joins TRBV13 to TRBJ2-7; D tentatively reads TRBD1 or TRBD2 (5 bases each). Per germline, CDR1 PRHDT and CDR2 FYEKMQ (reference sequence). CDR3 length equals 18 residues. Trimming removed 4 bases from V and 3 bases from J, with 25 bases in between. Written as DNA, the CDR3 is TGTGCCAGCAGCTCGACTGGCTCGGGGCAGTTCCTACTCTACGAGCAGTACTTC. It yields the protein CASSSTGSGQFLLYEQYF.

The rearrangement links TRBV15 to TRBJ1-2, with 9 bases fitting TRBD1. The CDR3 has 17 amino acids. V lost 0 bases and J lost 3; bases outside the gene matches: 8. Germline CDR1 reads LNHNV; CDR2 reads YYDKDF (reference sequence). CDR3 residues: CATSRDTRDREYYGYTF. The CDR3 nucleotides read TGTGCCACCAGCAGAGATACGCGGGACAGGGAGTACTATGGCTACACCTTC. The whole variable domain, remainder taken from reference TRBV15 and TRBJ1-2, is DAMVIQNPRYQVTQFGKPVTLSCSQTLNHNVMYWYQQKSSQAPKLLFHYYDKDFNNEADTPDNFQSRRPNTSFCFLDIRSPGLGDTAMYLCATSRDTRDREYYGYTFGSGTRLTVV.

On this clone itself: The sample has other DNA sequences that encode this CDR3 too. The DNA of the CDR3 is TGTGCCAGCAGCCCCCTCGGGTCCTACAATGAGCAGTTCTTC. This gives the protein CASSPLGSYNEQFF. The chain carries TRBV27 and TRBJ2-1; D remains ambiguous. V gave up 6 bases and J gave up 1 base, with 10 bases separating them. The CDR3 covers 14 residues. The germline CDR1 and CDR2 sequences are MNHEY and SMNVEV (reference sequence).